This T cell receptor beta chain is drawn from a study of cytomegalovirus exposure and HLA in healthy donors. The germline gives CDR1 SQVTM, CDR2 ANQGSEA. The CDR3 extends over 11 amino acids. As concerns this clone: The antigen remains undetermined.

PCR amplification relied on 60 Vbeta primers (plus 13 Jbeta primers). The table came from immunoSEQ multiplex PCR; TCRdb's copy has only in-frame clones and leaves some out. The table includes 200,000 to 300,000 clones, almost 85% detected once. Study-level points and caveats: CMV serostatus stood as the only immune exposure information on hand.

This sequence originates from a woman aged 40 to 50 in good health and CMV-seropositive. The chain couples TRBV29-1 to TRBJ2-1; perhaps TRBD2 as D (6 bases). The specimen sequenced was PBMCs. Written as DNA, the CDR3 is TGCGGCCTACCGGGAGATAATGAGCAGTTCTTC. Its protein is CGLPGDNEQFF.